Presented here are 26 T cell receptor beta chains from one specimen sequenced in a study of blood T cell repertoires in COVID-19. Using immunoSEQ multiplex PCR, the repertoire was profiled, and TCRdb retains in-frame clones only, with some absent. Among approximately 87,000 clones, 70% to 90% were seen once, and the ten largest hold less than 20%. Sample: peripheral blood. The receptors originated from a woman aged 80 or older with acute or convalescent COVID-19.

The chain combines TRBV14 with TRBJ1-4; D is possibly TRBD1 (5 bases). Germline CDR1 and CDR2: SGHDN and FVKESK. The V end lost 4 bases, the J end lost 7 bases, and 16 bases lay between the germline ends. The CDR3 length is 15 residues. The CDR3, as DNA: TGTGCCAGCAGCCGGAGGGGTGGAGGCAGTGAAAAACTGTTTTTT. It specifies CASSRRGGGSEKLFF. The whole variable domain, remainder taken from reference TRBV14 and TRBJ1-4, is EAGVTQFPSHSVIEKGQTVTLRCDPISGHDNLYWYRRVMGKEIKFLLHFVKESKQDESGMPNNRFLAERTGGTYSTLKVQPAELEDSGVYFCASSRRGGGSEKLFFGSGTQLSVL.

CDR3 DNA: TGCAGCGTTAAGACTAGCGGCTCCTACAATGAGCAGTTCTTC. This codes for CSVKTSGSYNEQFF. This chain uses TRBV29-1 with TRBJ2-1, with TRBD2 matching 9 bases. J lost 0 bases, V lost 5 bases, and 2 bases had no gene match. The CDR3 is 14 amino acids. CDR1 is SQVTM and CDR2 is ANQGSEA in the germline V gene.

The chain joins TRBV6-2 or TRBV6-3 to TRBJ1-1, with no clear D. The CDR3 runs 13 residues. V lost 5 bases and J lost 6, with 13 bases in between. Germline CDR1 is MNHEY and CDR2 is SVGEGT. The DNA of the CDR3 is TGTGCCAGCAGTCCCTCGACACGATCTGAAGCTTTCTTT. Protein sequence: CASSPSTRSEAFF.

The rearrangement joins TRBV6-5 to TRBJ2-1; 10 bases are shared with TRBD2. This CDR3 has 13 residues. Germline assignment: CDR1 MNHEY and CDR2 SVGAGI. V shed 7 bases, J shed 12 bases, and the junction held 9 bases outside the gene matches. The CDR3 sequence is CASNPSGGAGQFF. CDR3 coding DNA: TGTGCCAGCAACCCCAGCGGGGGGGCCGGGCAGTTCTTC.

V is TRBV29-1 and J is TRBJ1-2, with a possible D match to TRBD1 (5 bases). Germline CDR1 SQVTM, CDR2 ANQGSEA. V was shortened by 3 bases and J by 8 bases, with 16 bases between the two germline ends. The length of the CDR3 is 13 residues. As DNA, the CDR3 is TGCAGCGTTGAGGGTAGGGGCGCAGAGGGCTACACCTTC. It yields the protein CSVEGRGAEGYTF.

The chain couples TRBV2 to TRBJ1-2, with D tentatively TRBD1 (5 bases). The ends were cut back, 6 bases at V and 0 bases at J, with 11 bases in the middle. The germline V gene encodes CDR1 SNHLY and CDR2 FYNNEI. The CDR3 covers 14 residues. The CDR3 coding sequence is TGTGCCAGCAGGGGGACTGTAGCTAACTATGGCTACACCTTC. This translates into CASRGTVANYGYTF.

The chain is built from TRBV2 and TRBJ2-5; 10 bases line up with TRBD1. J was trimmed by 5 bases and V by 6 bases; bases with no gene match: 9. Germline-derived CDR1 and CDR2 are SNHLY and FYNNEI. CDR3 length: 15 residues. The CDR3 region has the DNA TGTGCCAGCAGGGCGACAGGGGGCGGAAGGGAGACCCAGTACTTC. This translates into CASRATGGGRETQYF.

The chain links TRBV11-2 to TRBJ1-1; 8 bases align to TRBD1. The length of the CDR3 is 15 residues. With 4 bases clipped from V and 6 bases from J, the junction kept 10 bases outside the gene matches. Germline CDR1 SGHAT, CDR2 FQNNGV. The chain's CDR3 is CASSSGQGRLAEAFF. CDR3 bases: TGTGCCAGCAGCTCAGGACAGGGAAGGTTGGCTGAAGCTTTCTTT.

The gene calls are TRBV19 and TRBJ1-5; 7 nucleotides agree with TRBD1. V lost 3 bases, J lost 3 bases, and 2 bases stayed unmatched. Germline V gene lookup returns CDR1 LNHDA and CDR2 SQIVND (reference sequence). This CDR3 has 14 residues. CDR3 in amino acids: CASSIRGSNQPQHF. The CDR3 coding sequence is TGTGCCAGTAGTATCAGGGGGTCCAATCAGCCCCAGCATTTT.

This chain joins TRBV3-1 (or the pseudogene TRBV3-2) and TRBJ2-7; D remains unclear. V was trimmed by 1 base and J by 7 bases, leaving 8 bases between them. The CDR3 contains 12 residues. Per the germline V gene, CDR1 is LGHDT and CDR2 is YNNKEL (reference sequence). CDR3 sequence reads: CASSQGHLEQYF. Written as DNA, the CDR3 is TGTGCCAGCAGCCAAGGACATTTAGAGCAGTACTTC.

CDR3 DNA sequence: TGTGCAATCGCGGTACTAATATCTGGAAACACCATATATTTT. It codes for CAIAVLISGNTIYF. The J gene is TRBJ1-3, the V gene TRBV12-2. TRBV12-2 is reported as a pseudogene. This CDR3 has 14 residues.

The table lists this clone with a few counts. The J gene is TRBJ2-3, the V gene TRBV4-2; unclear D gene. From germline, CDR1 is LGHNA and CDR2 YNFKEQ. V lost 0 bases to trimming and J lost 3 bases, with 16 bases between them. The CDR3 loop spans 17 amino acids. The CDR3 spells CASSQDYLAEMTDTQYF. DNA for the CDR3: TGTGCCAGCAGCCAAGATTACCTGGCCGAAATGACAGATACGCAGTATTTT.

V gene TRBV7-2 combines with J gene TRBJ1-1; maybe TRBD1 (5 bases). The V gene's germline CDR1 is SGHTA and CDR2 FQGNSA. The CDR3 runs 15 residues. V lost 4 bases and J lost 2, with 14 bases in between. The CDR3 sequence: CASSSVGGVNTEAFF. The CDR3 DNA sequence: TGTGCCAGCAGCTCCGTTGGAGGGGTCAACACTGAAGCTTTCTTT.

V usage is TRBV9 and J usage is TRBJ2-3, with 9 bases that match TRBD2. Germline assignment: CDR1 SGDLS and CDR2 YYNGEE. This CDR3 is 17 amino acids long. V trimming: 4 bases; J trimming: 1 base; junction bases outside the gene matches: 10. CDR3 in DNA: TGTGCCAGCAGCTCAAAGGAAGCGGGGGGACGCACAGATACGCAGTATTTT. Amino acids: CASSSKEAGGRTDTQYF.

The chain has TRBV19 and TRBJ1-3; D may be TRBD1 (6 bases). CDR1 and CDR2 (germline): LNHDA, SQIVND (reference sequence). CDR3 length: 16 residues. V lost 3 bases and J lost 4, with 16 bases in between. The CDR3 here is CASSIIQGARGNTIYF. CDR3 bases: TGTGCCAGTAGTATTATACAGGGCGCGCGCGGAAACACCATATATTTT.

V gene TRBV6-6 combines with J gene TRBJ2-7, with D unclear. The CDR3 totals 12 residues. Germline lookup yields CDR1 MNHNY and CDR2 SVGAGI (reference sequence). Between the trimmed V and J ends, which lost 5 bases and 3 bases, there was a span of 8 bases. The CDR3 reads CASSLDIYEQYF. The CDR3, as DNA: TGTGCCAGCAGTCTTGACATCTACGAGCAGTACTTC.

The chain joins TRBV3-1 (or the pseudogene TRBV3-2) to TRBJ1-3, with 8 nucleotides matching TRBD1. The germline gives CDR1 LGHDT, CDR2 YNNKEL (reference sequence). The CDR3 is 14 amino acids. J was trimmed by 6 bases and V by 2 bases; bases with no gene match: 3. This CDR3 is CASSQWDRLNTIYF. The CDR3 bases are TGTGCCAGCAGCCAATGGGACAGGCTAAACACCATATATTTT.

The rearrangement uses TRBV11-2 and TRBJ2-1; 11 nucleotides line up with TRBD2. Germline V gene data show CDR1 as SGHAT and CDR2 as FQNNGV. V was clipped by 0 bases and J by 8 bases; unmatched bases: 9. The CDR3 length is 17 residues. CDR3 protein: CASSLDFSGGALYEQFF. The CDR3 coding sequence is TGTGCCAGCAGCTTAGATTTTAGCGGGGGGGCTCTTTATGAGCAGTTCTTC. The full variable domain, its missing parts supplied by reference TRBV11-2 and TRBJ2-1, is EAGVAQSPRYKIIEKRQSVAFWCNPISGHATLYWYQQILGQGPKLLIQFQNNGVVDDSQLPKDRFSAERLKGVDSTLKIQPAKLEDSAVYLCASSLDFSGGALYEQFFGPGTRLTVL.

This chain joins TRBV10-3 and TRBJ1-5; 9 bases are shared with TRBD1. This CDR3 has 16 amino acids. Trimming took 3 bases from V and 0 from J; bases not matched to a gene: 3. Germline V lookup: CDR1 ENHRY, CDR2 SYGVKD. In DNA form, the CDR3 reads TGTGCCATCAGTGACGGGACAGGGTCTAGCAATCAGCCCCAGCATTTT. It is translated as CAISDGTGSSNQPQHF.

The CDR3 DNA follows: TGTGCCAGCAGCCAAGACAGGGTTTCCTACAATGAGCAGTTCTTC. This gives the protein CASSQDRVSYNEQFF. J is TRBJ2-1 and V is TRBV6-6, with 7 nucleotides matching TRBD1. The junction had 6 bases not matched to a gene; V was cut back by 6 bases and J by 1 base. This CDR3 is built from 15 residues. CDR1 is MNHNY and CDR2 is SVGAGI in the germline V gene (reference sequence).

The chain uses TRBV7-3 and TRBJ2-3, with 10 bases fitting TRBD2. This CDR3 is built from 14 residues. Germline CDR1 is SGHTA and CDR2 is FQGTGA. V gave up 5 bases and J gave up 4 bases; unmatched junction bases: 3. CDR3 DNA: TGTGCCAGCAGCCGGACTAGCGGCTCAGATACGCAGTATTTT. Translated: CASSRTSGSDTQYF.

This rearrangement joins TRBV7-2 to TRBJ1-3, with a tentative D call TRBD1 (6 bases). V dropped 0 bases and J dropped 2 bases, with 14 bases sitting between them. Looked up from germline, CDR1 is SGHTA and CDR2 is FQGNSA. This CDR3 comprises 17 residues. The CDR3 region has the DNA TGTGCCAGCAGCTTAGCGCGGACAGTCGGGCCTGGAAACACCATATATTTT. This translates into CASSLARTVGPGNTIYF. Full variable domain (missing parts from reference TRBV7-2 and TRBJ1-3): GAGVSQSPSNKVTEKGKDVELRCDPISGHTALYWYRQSLGQGLEFLIYFQGNSAPDKSGLPSDRFSAERTGGSVSTLTIQRTQQEDSAVYLCASSLARTVGPGNTIYFGEGSWLTVV.

Only a few counts were recorded for this clone. V is TRBV18 and J is TRBJ1-4; D unclear. Per the germline V gene, CDR1 is KGHSH and CDR2 is LQKENI. Trimming stripped 3 bases from V and 0 bases from J, with 11 bases between. The length of the CDR3 is 16 residues. The CDR3 region is CASSPRGIATNEKLFF. In DNA, the CDR3 is TGTGCCAGCTCACCGCGAGGCATAGCAACTAATGAAAAACTGTTTTTT.

This chain links TRBV10-3 with TRBJ2-7; 12 bases are shared with TRBD1. There are 14 residues in the CDR3. The V segment lost 8 bases and the J segment 4 bases; nucleotides outside the gene matches: 6. The germline V gene encodes CDR1 ENHRY and CDR2 SYGVKD. CDR3 nucleotide sequence: TGTGCCATCGCGGGGGACAGGGGGCAATACGAGCAGTACTTC. Encoded protein: CAIAGDRGQYEQYF.

This clone has only one observation. The chain carries TRBV12-5 and TRBJ1-1, with D possibly TRBD1 on 5 matching bases. This CDR3 has 15 residues. Per the germline V gene, CDR1 is LGHNT and CDR2 is FRNRAP. The V end was cut by 2 bases, the J end by 0 bases, with 10 bases between. The chain's CDR3 is CASGLSRTMNTEAFF. The CDR3 DNA reads TGTGCTAGTGGTTTGTCTCGGACAATGAACACTGAAGCTTTCTTT.

The chain links TRBV4-1 to TRBJ1-5, with TRBD1 identical over 11 bases. V was pared by 0 bases and J by 6 bases, with 10 bases of the junction left unmatched. Germline loops: CDR1 MGHRA, CDR2 YSYEKL. The CDR3 contains 18 residues. CDR3 region: CASSQDWARGQGVQPQHF. The DNA for the CDR3 is TGCGCCAGCAGCCAAGACTGGGCAAGGGGACAGGGGGTTCAGCCCCAGCATTTT.